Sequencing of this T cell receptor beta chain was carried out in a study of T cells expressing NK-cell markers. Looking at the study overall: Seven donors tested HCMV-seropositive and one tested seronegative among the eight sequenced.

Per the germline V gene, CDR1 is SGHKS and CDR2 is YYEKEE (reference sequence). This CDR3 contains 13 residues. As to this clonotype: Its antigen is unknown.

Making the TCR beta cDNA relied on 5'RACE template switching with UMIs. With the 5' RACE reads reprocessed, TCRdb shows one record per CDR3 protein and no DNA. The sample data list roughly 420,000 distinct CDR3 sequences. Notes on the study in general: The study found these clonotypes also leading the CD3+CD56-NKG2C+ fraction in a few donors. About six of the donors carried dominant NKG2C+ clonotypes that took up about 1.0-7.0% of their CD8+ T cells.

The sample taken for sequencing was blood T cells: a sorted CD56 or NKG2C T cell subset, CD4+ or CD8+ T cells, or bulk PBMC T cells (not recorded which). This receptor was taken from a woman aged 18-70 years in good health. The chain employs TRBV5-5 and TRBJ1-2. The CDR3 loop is CASSLVRNPGYTF.